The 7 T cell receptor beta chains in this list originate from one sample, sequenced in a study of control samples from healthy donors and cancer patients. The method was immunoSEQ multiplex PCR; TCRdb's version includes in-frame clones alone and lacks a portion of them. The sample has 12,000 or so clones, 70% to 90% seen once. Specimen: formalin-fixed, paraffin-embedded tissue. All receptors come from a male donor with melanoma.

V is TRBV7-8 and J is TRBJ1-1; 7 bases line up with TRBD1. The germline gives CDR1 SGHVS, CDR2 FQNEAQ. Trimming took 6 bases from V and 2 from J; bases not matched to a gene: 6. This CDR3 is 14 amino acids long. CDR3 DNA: TGTGCCAGCAGTTGGGACAGAAGAAACACTGAAGCTTTCTTT. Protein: CASSWDRRNTEAFF.

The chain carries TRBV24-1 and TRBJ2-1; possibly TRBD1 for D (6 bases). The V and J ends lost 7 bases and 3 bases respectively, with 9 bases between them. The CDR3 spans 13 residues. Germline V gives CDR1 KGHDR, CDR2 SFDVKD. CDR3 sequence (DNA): TGTGCCACCAGCCGGGACAACTACAATGAGCAGTTCTTC. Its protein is CATSRDNYNEQFF.

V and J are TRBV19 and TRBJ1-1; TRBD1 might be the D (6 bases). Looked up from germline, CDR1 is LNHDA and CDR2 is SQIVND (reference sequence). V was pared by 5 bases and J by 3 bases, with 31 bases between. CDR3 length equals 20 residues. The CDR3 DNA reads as TGTGCCAGTAGTCGGAGGGGAGGGGGGAGCTCTTTTTCAGGGGACACTGAAGCTTTCTTT. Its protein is CASSRRGGGSSFSGDTEAFF.

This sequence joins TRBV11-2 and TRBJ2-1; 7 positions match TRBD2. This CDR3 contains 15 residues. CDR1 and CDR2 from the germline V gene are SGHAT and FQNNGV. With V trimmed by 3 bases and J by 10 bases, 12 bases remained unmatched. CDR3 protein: CASSLSKRGHGEQFF. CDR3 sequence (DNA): TGTGCCAGCAGCTTGTCCAAGCGGGGCCACGGAGAGCAGTTCTTC. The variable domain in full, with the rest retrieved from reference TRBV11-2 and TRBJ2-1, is EAGVAQSPRYKIIEKRQSVAFWCNPISGHATLYWYQQILGQGPKLLIQFQNNGVVDDSQLPKDRFSAERLKGVDSTLKIQPAKLEDSAVYLCASSLSKRGHGEQFFGPGTRLTVL.

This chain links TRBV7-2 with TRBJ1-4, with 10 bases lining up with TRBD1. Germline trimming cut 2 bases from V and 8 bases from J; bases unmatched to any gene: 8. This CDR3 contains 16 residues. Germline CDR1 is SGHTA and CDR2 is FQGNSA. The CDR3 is CASSLPGQGIREKLFF. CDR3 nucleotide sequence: TGTGCCAGCAGCTTACCGGGACAGGGGATTAGGGAAAAACTGTTTTTT. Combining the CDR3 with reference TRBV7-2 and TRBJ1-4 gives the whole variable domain GAGVSQSPSNKVTEKGKDVELRCDPISGHTALYWYRQSLGQGLEFLIYFQGNSAPDKSGLPSDRFSAERTGGSVSTLTIQRTQQEDSAVYLCASSLPGQGIREKLFFGSGTQLSVL.

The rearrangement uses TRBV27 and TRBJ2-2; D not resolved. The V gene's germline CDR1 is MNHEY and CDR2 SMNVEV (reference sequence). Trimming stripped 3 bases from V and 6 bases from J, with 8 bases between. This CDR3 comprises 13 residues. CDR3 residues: CASSFWGAGELFF. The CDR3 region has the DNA TGTGCCAGCAGTTTCTGGGGTGCCGGGGAGCTGTTTTTT.

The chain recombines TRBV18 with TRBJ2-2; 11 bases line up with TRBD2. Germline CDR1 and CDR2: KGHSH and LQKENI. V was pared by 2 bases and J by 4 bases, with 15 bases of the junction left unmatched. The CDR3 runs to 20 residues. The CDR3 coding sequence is TGTGCCAGCTCACCAACCTCCGCTAGCGGGAGGCCCGCTGGCACCGGGGAGCTGTTTTTT. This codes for CASSPTSASGRPAGTGELFF.